This T cell receptor beta chain was identified in a study of CDR3 diversity in severe acne. TCRdb re-called the PCR reads through MiXCR, storing one row per CDR3 protein. Here the sample spans about 93,000 distinct CDR3 sequences, roughly half being singletons. The sample holds many counts of this clonotype. The clonotype originates from a male donor in good health, serving as a control. The sample was blood.

CDR3 coding DNA: TGTGCCAGCAGCCCGAGAGAACGGGGACTATTGAACACTGAAGCTTTCTTT. Translated, it gives CASSPRERGLLNTEAFF. V gene TRBV7-9 combines with J gene TRBJ1-1; a weak D match, TRBD1 (5 bases). This CDR3 region has 17 residues. V shed 5 bases and J shed 0 bases, with 19 bases lying between them. Germline V lookup: CDR1 SEHNR, CDR2 FQNEAQ (reference sequence).